Sequencing of this T cell receptor (beta chain) was carried out in a study of T cells in Graves' hyperthyroidism and ophthalmopathy (dated by TCRdb to between 2019 and 2020). Looking at the study overall: Peripheral blood samples were taken at the time of initial diagnosis, prior to any treatment. To identify TCR V-J signatures that set the groups apart, the researchers used a discovery cohort of 100 patients, made up of some 41 with Graves' ophthalmopathy and approximately 57 with stable Graves' hyperthyroidism. In more than 5 Graves' hyperthyroidism patients, the study also compared T-cell repertoires from thyroid tissue with T-cell repertoires from blood. After blood sampling, hyperthyroidism patients were treated with methimazole at a starting dose of 30 mg daily, and ophthalmopathy patients were treated with high-dose intravenous methylprednisolone. The 100 or so discovery patients were randomly split 7:3 into training and test sets. According to the paper, TCR Vbeta CDR3 sequencing was carried out on approximately 140 peripheral blood samples, which came from about 45 ophthalmopathy, under 80 hyperthyroidism and about 17 progressor patients. An independent validation cohort of under 20 hyperthyroidism patients and about 15 patients who later progressed to ophthalmopathy tested prospective prediction of ophthalmopathy.

There are 12 amino acids in the CDR3, from cysteine to phenylalanine inclusive. Of the read, only the CDR3 DNA is kept; its 36 bases are in frame from base 1. Trimming at the junction amounts to 3 bases on V and 7 bases on J, and the germline ends lie 7 bases apart. According to the germline V gene, CDR1 reads MDHEN and CDR2 reads SYDVKM. The paper as a whole reports these results and caveats: Blood samples also contained most of the expanded thyroid clonotypes (frequency above 0.001), which suggests that blood repertoires may reflect thyroid immune responses. During validation, the model predicted progression to ophthalmopathy a median of approximately 6 months ahead of onset, with more than 60% sensitivity and almost 75% specificity. A 13 V-J signature model separated ophthalmopathy from stable hyperthyroidism, with about 88% sensitivity and 81.08% specificity in cross-validation and 80%/75% in testing. Sample size was not statistically predetermined, and investigators were not blinded to group allocation.

A word on this clonotype: The clone's antigen remains unknown. There are no base qualities to consult, and no much larger clone falls within one base.

Graves' hyperthyroidism was defined as stable when no progression to ophthalmopathy occurred over 18 months of follow-up. The hyperthyroidism patients were between 18 and 65 years old and newly diagnosed, with a disease duration of less than 2 months. Any patient with an uncontrolled infection, another autoimmune disease, pregnancy or lactation was excluded. Diagnoses were based on clinical symptoms, serum thyroxine and TRAb, thyroid ultrasound and orbital computed tomography. Ficoll-Paque density gradient centrifugation was used to isolate PBMCs from 8.5 to 10 ml of fresh peripheral blood. Total RNA was extracted using Trizol reagent, and RNA quality was assessed on an Agilent 2100 Bioanalyzer. Amplification of TCR beta CDR3 regions was carried out from RNA transcripts. The first round of RT-PCR for the TCR CDR3 was performed with the HTBI primer set and the Qiagen OneStep RT-PCR kit. Libraries were constructed in a second round of multiplex PCR, after which size selection and purification were performed. Sequencing of the libraries was done on an Illumina HiSeq2000 using paired-end 100 bp reads. Concerning the study's data processing: SOAPnuke was used to process the raw data, throwing out any read that contained adapters or uncalled bases, had a mean Phred below 15, or lacked an exact constant-primer or identifier match. High-quality paired reads were merged using COPE v1.2.5, and each unique nucleotide sequence was defined as a clonotype. MiTCR v1.1 was used to align the clonotypes against IMGT TRBV, TRBD and TRBJ reference segments. The analysis included only V-J combinations with a frequency above 0.0001, which together covered around 99% of the repertoires. The TCS score was defined as the ratio of F50 (clonal expansion) to E x V (chaos), calculated using BLOSUM62-based TCRdist between CDR3 peptides within each V-J. Welch's t-statistics and random forest reduced fewer than 550 V-J features to roughly 13, which were used in a naive Bayes classifier (R e1071). TCRdb reanalyzed the raw reads on its own, using fastp at Q25 for trimming and MiXCR for clone calling, and kept in-frame beta chains. Every CDR3 protein is listed once, alongside the most common genes and DNA of its rows. TCRdb, not the original authors, processed these V and J calls. Present in this sample are approximately 400,000 distinct CDR3 sequences, approximately 25% of which were seen just once. The top ten constitute more than 60% of the sample.

The TCR was taken from a man aged 45 to 65 with Graves' hyperthyroidism. The sample consisted of blood. The rearranged segments are TRBV28 and TRBJ1-5; the D gene lacks a confident call. The CDR3 reads as follows: CASSFRRQPQHF. The DNA is TGTGCCAGCAGTTTCCGGCGGCAGCCCCAGCATTTT. The variable domain in full, with residues beyond the CDR3 obtained from the reference TRBV28 and TRBJ1-5 genes, is DVKVTQSSRYLVKRTGEKVFLECVQDMDHENMFWYRQDPGLGLRLIYFSYDVKMKEKGDIPEGYSVSREKKERFSLILESASTNQTSMYLCASSFRRQPQHFGDGTRLSIL.